This passage covers 8 T cell receptor beta chains from one sample sequenced in a study of early T cells in non-severe SARS-CoV-2 infection. TCRdb called the 5' RACE reads again in MiXCR, with one record for every CDR3 protein. The sample lists some 77,000 distinct CDR3 sequences; over 9% were seen once. Sample: whole blood. The receptors stem from an adult who was a healthcare worker with PCR-confirmed SARS-CoV-2 infection or an uninfected control (not recorded which).

This clonotype showed up just a few times. This chain links TRBV28 with TRBJ2-6, with a possible D match to TRBD1 (6 bases). The CDR3 runs to 18 residues. Trimming took 8 bases from V and 1 from J, leaving 21 bases between them. Per the germline V gene, CDR1 is MDHEN and CDR2 is SYDVKM. The DNA of the CDR3 is TGTGCCAGCGGGAACCGGGACATAGGAATTTCTGGGGCCAACGTCCTGACTTTC. It encodes CASGNRDIGISGANVLTF. Drawing the rest from reference TRBV28 and TRBJ2-6, the complete variable domain is DVKVTQSSRYLVKRTGEKVFLECVQDMDHENMFWYRQDPGLGLRLIYFSYDVKMKEKGDIPEGYSVSREKKERFSLILESASTNQTSMYLCASGNRDIGISGANVLTFGAGSRLTVL.

In its sample, this clonotype was seen a few times. The chain is built from TRBV7-2 and TRBJ2-7, with D possibly matching TRBD1 (5 bases). V shed 1 base and J shed 2 bases, with 12 bases lying between them. Germline-derived CDR1 and CDR2 are SGHTA and FQGNSA. The CDR3 has 15 residues. The chain's CDR3 is CASSLELGAPYEQYF. CDR3 bases: TGTGCCAGCAGCTTAGAGTTAGGGGCGCCCTACGAGCAGTACTTC.

This clonotype has at least ten counts. The chain couples TRBV18 to TRBJ2-5; D is ambiguous. Germline V lookup: CDR1 KGHSH, CDR2 LQKENI. There are 13 residues in the CDR3. The germline V and J ends were trimmed by 7 bases and 2 bases, with 11 bases remaining between them. The CDR3 here is CASFPHRQETQYF. CDR3 nucleotides: TGTGCCAGCTTTCCCCACAGACAAGAGACCCAGTACTTC.

This clonotype was seen a single time. The chain uses TRBV5-1 and TRBJ2-3, with D tentatively TRBD2 (5 bases). Trimming shortened V by 3 bases and J by 2 bases, and 16 bases separated the two germline ends. The CDR3 is 16 amino acids. Germline CDR1 SGHRS, CDR2 YFSETQ. CDR3 protein: CASSSQSGRSTDTQYF. In DNA form, the CDR3 reads TGCGCCAGCAGCTCACAGAGCGGCCGATCCACAGATACGCAGTATTTT.

Many counts were recorded for this clonotype. The chain carries TRBV7-6 and TRBJ1-1, with D perhaps TRBD1 (5 bases). The V end was cut by 2 bases, the J end by 4 bases, with 17 bases between. The CDR3 totals 16 residues. CDR1 SGHVS and CDR2 FNYEAQ come from the germline V gene. This CDR3 reads CASSLRGPGAGTEAFF. CDR3 DNA sequence: TGTGCCAGCAGCTTACGGGGTCCCGGGGCGGGCACTGAAGCTTTCTTT.

This chain joins TRBV5-4 and TRBJ2-5; TRBD1 aligns across 12 bases. This CDR3 has 14 amino acids. Germline CDR1 and CDR2: SGHNT and YYREEE (reference sequence). J gave up 4 bases and V 4 bases, and 2 bases lay outside the gene matches. This CDR3 reads CASSRDRGRETQYF. CDR3 in DNA: TGTGCCAGCAGCAGGGACAGGGGGCGAGAGACCCAGTACTTC.

This clonotype was detected only a few times. The chain recombines TRBV7-9 with TRBJ1-5, with a weak D call TRBD1 (5 bases). The germline V and J ends were trimmed by 3 bases and 0 bases, with 9 bases remaining between them. The CDR3 consists of 15 residues. Germline-derived CDR1 and CDR2 are SEHNR and FQNEAQ (reference sequence). As DNA, the CDR3 is TGTGCCAGCAGCTTGGGAGGGGATAGCAATCAGCCCCAGCATTTT. Its protein is CASSLGGDSNQPQHF. The full variable domain, in which reference TRBV7-9 and TRBJ1-5 provide the parts outside the CDR3, is DTGVSQNPRHKITKRGQNVTFRCDPISEHNRLYWYRQTLGQGPEFLTYFQNEAQLEKSRLLSDRFSAERPKGSFSTLEIQRTEQGDSAMYLCASSLGGDSNQPQHFGDGTRLSIL.

This clonotype was picked up a small number of times. This chain connects TRBV28 to TRBJ2-7; 8 bases map to TRBD2. With 6 bases clipped from V and 3 bases from J, the junction kept 4 bases outside the gene matches. This CDR3 comprises 13 residues. Germline values: CDR1 MDHEN, CDR2 SYDVKM. CDR3 in amino acids: CASRLAGSYEQYF. CDR3 DNA sequence: TGTGCCAGCAGGTTAGCGGGAAGCTACGAGCAGTACTTC.